The 7 T cell receptor beta chains presented below share a single source sample, sequenced in a study of blood T cell repertoires in COVID-19. The data were produced by immunoSEQ multiplex PCR, yet TCRdb's version contains in-frame clones alone and is incomplete. The sample contains some 170,000 clones, 80% to 90% of which appear only once. The sample comprised peripheral blood. These receptors were collected from a woman aged 80 or over with acute or convalescent COVID-19.

V and J are TRBV11-3 and TRBJ1-3, with D possibly TRBD1 on 6 matching bases. The CDR3 totals 14 residues. The germline CDR1 and CDR2 sequences are SGHNT and YENEEA. V gave up 5 bases and J gave up 4 bases, with 12 bases separating them. Here the CDR3 DNA reads TGTGCCAGCAGCCAAGGGGGTTACGGAAACACCATATATTTT. Amino acid sequence: CASSQGGYGNTIYF.

This chain joins TRBV6-1 and TRBJ2-7; 10 nucleotides align to TRBD1. This CDR3 is 15 amino acids long. Germline V lookup: CDR1 MNHNS, CDR2 SASEGT. With V trimmed by 0 bases and J by 7 bases, 6 bases remained unmatched. In nucleotides, the CDR3 is TGTGCCAGCAGTGAAGCGCCGGGACAGGGGAGGGAGCAGTACTTC. This translates into CASSEAPGQGREQYF.

The genes are TRBV7-2 and TRBJ1-5; 7 nucleotides match TRBD1. V dropped 1 base and J dropped 2; count of bases not matched to a gene: 2. Germline V gives CDR1 SGHTA, CDR2 FQGNSA. The CDR3 runs 15 residues. CDR3 amino acids: CASSLDRGGNQPQHF. The DNA for the CDR3 is TGTGCCAGCAGCTTAGACAGGGGTGGCAATCAGCCCCAGCATTTT.

The chain joins TRBV18 to TRBJ1-1; D is possibly TRBD1 (5 bases). V dropped 8 bases and J dropped 4 bases, with 14 bases sitting between them. The CDR3 is made up of 13 amino acids. CDR1 and CDR2 (germline): KGHSH, LQKENI. This chain's CDR3 is CASAQGSGTEAFF. CDR3 sequence (DNA): TGTGCCAGCGCCCAGGGCTCGGGCACTGAAGCTTTCTTT. The whole variable domain, remainder taken from reference TRBV18 and TRBJ1-1, is NAGVMQNPRHLVRRRGQEARLRCSPMKGHSHVYWYRQLPEEGLKFMVYLQKENIIDESGMPKERFSAEFPKEGPSILRIQQVVRGDSAAYFCASAQGSGTEAFFGQGTRLTVV.

This clone was counted a single time. This chain connects TRBV18 to TRBJ2-7, with TRBD2 as a possible D gene (5 bases). Deletions cut 3 bases from V and 4 bases from J, with 13 bases between. The CDR3 consists of 14 residues. CDR1 is KGHSH and CDR2 is LQKENI in the germline V gene. CDR3 sequence: CASSPPGLGYEQYF. For the CDR3, the DNA is TGTGCCAGCTCACCGCCGGGGTTAGGATACGAGCAGTACTTC.

The V call is TRBV4-1, the J call TRBJ1-1; D unresolved. The V gene's germline CDR1 is MGHRA and CDR2 YSYEKL. Trimming removed 2 bases from V and 5 bases from J, with 12 bases in between. The CDR3 has 14 amino acids. CDR3 in DNA: TGCGCCAGCAGCCAACAACGGGGTTTAACTGAAGCTTTCTTT. Translating gives CASSQQRGLTEAFF.

J is TRBJ2-3 and V is TRBV19, with D uncertain. V lost 3 bases and J 5 bases, leaving 9 bases between the germline ends. CDR3 length: 13 residues. Germline V CDR1 and CDR2: LNHDA, SQIVND (reference sequence). The DNA of the CDR3 is TGTGCCAGTAGTATTCTAAACCGAGATACGCAGTATTTT. Amino acids: CASSILNRDTQYF. The variable domain in full, completed from reference TRBV19 and TRBJ2-3, reads DGGITQSPKYLFRKEGQNVTLSCEQNLNHDAMYWYRQDPGQGLRLIYYSQIVNDFQKGDIAEGYSVSREKKESFPLTVTSAQKNPTAFYLCASSILNRDTQYFGPGTRLTVL.